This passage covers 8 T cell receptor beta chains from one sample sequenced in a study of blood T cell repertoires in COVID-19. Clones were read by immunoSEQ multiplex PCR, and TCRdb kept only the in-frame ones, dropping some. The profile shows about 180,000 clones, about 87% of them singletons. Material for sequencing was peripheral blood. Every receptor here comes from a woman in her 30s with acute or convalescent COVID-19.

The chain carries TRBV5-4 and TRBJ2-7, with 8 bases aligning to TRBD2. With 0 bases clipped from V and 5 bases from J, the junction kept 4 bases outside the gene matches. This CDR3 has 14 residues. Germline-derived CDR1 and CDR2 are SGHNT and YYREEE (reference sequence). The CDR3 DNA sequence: TGTGCCAGCAGCTTGGAGGCGGGAGGCCACGAGCAGTACTTC. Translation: CASSLEAGGHEQYF.

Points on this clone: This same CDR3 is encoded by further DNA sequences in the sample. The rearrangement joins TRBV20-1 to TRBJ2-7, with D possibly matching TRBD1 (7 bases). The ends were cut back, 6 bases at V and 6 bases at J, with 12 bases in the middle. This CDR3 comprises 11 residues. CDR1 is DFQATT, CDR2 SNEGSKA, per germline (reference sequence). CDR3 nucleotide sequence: TGCAGTGCCCGCCAGGGGGGCGAGCAGTACTTC. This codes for CSARQGGEQYF.

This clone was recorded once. The CDR3 DNA is TGTGCCAGCAGCTTCGACAGGTTCTCCTACGAGCAGTACTTC. This sequence encodes CASSFDRFSYEQYF. The gene calls are TRBV7-9 and TRBJ2-7, with D tentatively TRBD1 (6 bases). CDR3 length: 14 amino acids. V was shortened by 3 bases and J by 0 bases, with 9 bases between the two germline ends. Germline-derived CDR1 and CDR2 are SEHNR and FQNEAQ (reference sequence).

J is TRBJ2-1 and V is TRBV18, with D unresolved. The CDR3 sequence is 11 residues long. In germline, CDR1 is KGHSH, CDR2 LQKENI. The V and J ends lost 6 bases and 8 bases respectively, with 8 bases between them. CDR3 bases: TGTGCCAGCTCCCCCTTGTATGAGCAGTTCTTC. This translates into CASSPLYEQFF.

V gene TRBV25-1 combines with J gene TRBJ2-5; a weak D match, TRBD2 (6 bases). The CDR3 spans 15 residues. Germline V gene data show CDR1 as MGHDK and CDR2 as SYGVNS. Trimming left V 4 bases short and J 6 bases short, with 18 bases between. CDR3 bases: TGTGCCAGCAGTGGCTCCCGGGACTTCGGACAGACCCAGTACTTC. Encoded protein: CASSGSRDFGQTQYF.

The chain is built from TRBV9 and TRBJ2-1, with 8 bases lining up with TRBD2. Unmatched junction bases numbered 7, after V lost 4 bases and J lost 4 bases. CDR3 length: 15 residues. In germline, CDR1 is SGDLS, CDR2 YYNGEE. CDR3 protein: CASSPPAGAYNEQFF. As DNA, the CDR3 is TGTGCCAGCAGCCCTCCAGCGGGAGCTTACAATGAGCAGTTCTTC.

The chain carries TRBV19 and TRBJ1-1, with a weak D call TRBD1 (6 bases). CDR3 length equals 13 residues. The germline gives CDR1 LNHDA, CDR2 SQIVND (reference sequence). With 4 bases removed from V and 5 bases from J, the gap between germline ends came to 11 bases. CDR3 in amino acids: CASSTQGWTEAFF. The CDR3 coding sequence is TGTGCCAGTAGTACACAGGGTTGGACTGAAGCTTTCTTT.

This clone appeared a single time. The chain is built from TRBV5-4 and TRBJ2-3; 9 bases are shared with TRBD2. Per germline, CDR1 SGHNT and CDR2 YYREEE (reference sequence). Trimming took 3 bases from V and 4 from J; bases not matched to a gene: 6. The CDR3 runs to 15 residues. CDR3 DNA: TGTGCCAGCAGCTCCGCGGGAGGGCCGTCAGATACGCAGTATTTT. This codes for CASSSAGGPSDTQYF.